This TCR beta chain emerged from a study of tumor-infiltrating lymphocytes in primary liver carcinoma. Across the study: The tumors ranged from roughly 4 to 10 cm across and fell within stage T1-T3 N0M0. Samples returned roughly 3.5 to 7.13 million productive TCRbeta reads, a yield that was similar across tissue types. Study results and caveats: Tumor region pairs outstripped tumor-adjacent and tumor-blood pairs in overlap.

The sample holds many counts of this clonotype. Its antigen is undetermined. Unsorted whole blood served as the source of blood RNA, and germline DNA was extracted as well. It was before surgery that four milliliters of peripheral blood were collected. Total RNA amounting to 500 ng was the source from which TCR beta cDNA was made with a constant-region primer. Researchers made the TCR beta libraries by running three nested multiplex PCR rounds with slightly modified ARM-PCR. TCRdb re-called the multiplex PCR reads through MiXCR, storing one row per CDR3 protein. This table holds about 350,000 distinct CDR3 sequences, 65% found once. The receptor was derived from a man in his forties with primary liver carcinoma and hepatitis B virus infection. The sample was peripheral blood.

The DNA of the CDR3 is TGTGCCAGCAGCAGAGGGACAGGGGAGCGGCGGACCGGGGAGCTGTTTTTT. This codes for CASSRGTGERRTGELFF. The chain recombines TRBV5-5 with TRBJ2-2; TRBD1 matches at 10 bases. The CDR3 extends over 17 amino acids. Germline V gives CDR1 SGHKS, CDR2 YYEKEE (reference sequence). V shed 4 bases, J shed 5 bases, and the junction held 11 bases outside the gene matches.